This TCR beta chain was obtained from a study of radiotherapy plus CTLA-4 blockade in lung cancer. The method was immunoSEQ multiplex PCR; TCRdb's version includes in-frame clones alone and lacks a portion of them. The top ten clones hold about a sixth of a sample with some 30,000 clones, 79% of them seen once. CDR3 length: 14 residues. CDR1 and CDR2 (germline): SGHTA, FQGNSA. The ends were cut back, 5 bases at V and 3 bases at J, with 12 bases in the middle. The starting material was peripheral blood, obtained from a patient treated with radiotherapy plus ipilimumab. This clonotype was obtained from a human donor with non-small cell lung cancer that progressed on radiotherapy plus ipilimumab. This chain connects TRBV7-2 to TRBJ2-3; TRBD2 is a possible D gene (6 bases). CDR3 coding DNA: TGTGCCAGCAGCCCGGGAGTTCTAACAGATACGCAGTATTTT. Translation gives CASSPGVLTDTQYF.